This T cell receptor (beta chain) is from a study of regulatory T cells in long-lasting Graves disease. As for the study in general: Patients with persistent Graves' disease had over 5 years of antithyroid drugs and persistent TSH receptor antibodies.

V was clipped by 3 bases and J by 5 bases, with 11 bases between them. The CDR3 is 13 amino acids. Regarding time point: persistent/refractory GD, antithyroid drugs over 5 years with positive TRAb. Scientists built the TCR library using RNA that was extracted from PBMCs. For TCR beta, libraries came from iRepertoire HTBI primers and Arm-PCR of CDR3 regions. Each CDR3 protein is one row after TCRdb ran MiXCR on the multiplex PCR reads. Among about 470,000 distinct CDR3 sequences listed, 20% to 25% were seen once. This clonotype was counted at least ten times. Antigen specificity is unknown. Study-wide findings and caveats: New patients shared 950 to 1,000 public clonotypes, fewer than the 2,741 shared by persistent patients. Blood alone, not thyroid tissue, was studied.

Sequencing was performed on peripheral blood mononuclear cells (PBMCs), taken when the disease was refractory, from a patient treated with antithyroid drugs. This chain connects TRBV12-3 or TRBV12-4 to TRBJ2-7; D possibly uses TRBD1 or TRBD2 (5 bases each). The receptor's source is a female donor with Graves disease. This CDR3 is CASSLRGVDEQYF. As DNA, the CDR3 is TGTGCCAGCAGTTTGAGGGGTGTGGACGAGCAGTACTTC.